These 27 T cell receptor beta chains originate from one sample sequenced in a study of blood T cell repertoires in COVID-19. Some clones are missing from TCRdb's copy, which holds only in-frame ones; the method was immunoSEQ multiplex PCR. The data show approximately 88,000 clones, around 85% seen once. Sequenced sample: peripheral blood. These receptors all stem from a woman in her seventies with acute or convalescent COVID-19.

CDR3 sequence reads: CASSLSGGANYEQYV. The CDR3 DNA is TGTGCCAGCAGTTTATCAGGGGGCGCGAATTACGAGCAGTACGTC. The rearrangement uses TRBV27 and TRBJ2-7; 7 nucleotides agree with TRBD1. With V trimmed by 0 bases and J by 4 bases, 6 bases remained unmatched. CDR3 size: 15 residues. Germline values: CDR1 MNHEY, CDR2 SMNVEV (reference sequence).

The V and J genes are TRBV7-9 and TRBJ2-1; 11 positions agree with TRBD2. The CDR3 covers 17 residues. The ends lost 5 bases at V and 1 base at J; junction bases unmatched: 7. Germline CDR1 and CDR2: SEHNR and FQNEAQ (reference sequence). CDR3 residues: CASSPPLAGGSYNEQFF. As DNA, the CDR3 is TGTGCCAGCAGCCCCCCTCTAGCGGGAGGTTCCTACAATGAGCAGTTCTTC.

The rearrangement uses TRBV5-1 and TRBJ1-2; TRBD1 agrees at 7 bases. Trimming took 6 bases from V and 2 from J; bases not matched to a gene: 1. Germline V CDR1 and CDR2: SGHRS, YFSETQ. This CDR3 has 12 amino acids. The CDR3 region has the DNA TGCGCCAGCAAAGGGGGCAACTATGGCTACACCTTC. This sequence encodes CASKGGNYGYTF.

The count of this clone is one. The V and J genes are TRBV25-1 and TRBJ2-3, with TRBD1 matching 10 bases. The J segment lost 4 bases and the V segment lost 4 bases, leaving 11 bases of the junction unmatched. CDR3 length: 17 residues. Germline assignment: CDR1 MGHDK and CDR2 SYGVNS. CDR3 bases: TGTGCCAGCAGTGTTACCGGGACAGGGGTGGGGGCAGATACGCAGTATTTT. Translation gives CASSVTGTGVGADTQYF.

The rearrangement links TRBV19 to TRBJ1-3, with D perhaps TRBD1 (5 bases). CDR1 LNHDA and CDR2 SQIVND come from the germline V gene (reference sequence). V gave up 7 bases and J gave up 4 bases, with 23 bases separating them. The CDR3 is 17 residues long. For the CDR3, the DNA is TGTGCCAGTACCCCTACCTATCATCGGACACCCGGAAACACCATATATTTT. Residues: CASTPTYHRTPGNTIYF.

The chain couples TRBV6-6 to TRBJ2-6; tentative D call: TRBD1 (6 bases). CDR3 length: 17 amino acids. V lost 5 bases and J lost 1, with 15 bases in between. Germline V lookup: CDR1 MNHNY, CDR2 SVGAGI (reference sequence). The CDR3 region is CASSPTGLGSGANVLTF. The CDR3 DNA follows: TGTGCCAGCAGTCCTACAGGGCTCGGATCTGGGGCCAACGTCCTGACTTTC.

The J gene is TRBJ2-3, the V gene TRBV5-4, with D tentatively TRBD2 (6 bases). The CDR3 contains 15 residues. Germline CDR1 reads SGHNT; CDR2 reads YYREEE (reference sequence). V was shortened by 5 bases and J by 0 bases, with 13 bases between the two germline ends. As DNA, the CDR3 is TGTGCCAGCAGTCGGCGGGGCGGGAGCACAGATACGCAGTATTTT. It yields the protein CASSRRGGSTDTQYF.

The chain combines TRBV6-2 or TRBV6-3 with TRBJ2-3, with 14 bases identical to TRBD2. The junction had 6 bases not matched to a gene; V was cut back by 2 bases and J by 2 bases. Germline CDR1 reads MNHEY; CDR2 reads SVGEGT. The CDR3 is made up of 18 amino acids. Here the CDR3 DNA reads TGTGCCAGCAGTTACGGGGGACTAGCGGGAGATTTCACAGATACGCAGTATTTT. Its protein is CASSYGGLAGDFTDTQYF.

This clone was recorded only once. The chain links TRBV3-1 (or the pseudogene TRBV3-2) to TRBJ1-2; TRBD1 aligns across 11 bases. V lost 3 bases to trimming and J lost 1 base; unmatched junction nucleotides: 7. The CDR3 is made up of 17 amino acids. Germline-derived CDR1 and CDR2 are LGHDT and YNNKEL (reference sequence). The DNA of the CDR3 is TGTGCCAGCAGCCAGGACAGGGGGCCAACCTTTAACTATGGCTACACCTTC. Protein: CASSQDRGPTFNYGYTF.

V is TRBV7-9 and J is TRBJ2-7; perhaps TRBD2 as D (5 bases). This CDR3 is 11 amino acids long. Trimming took off 5 bases at V and 3 bases at J, with 5 bases between the two ends. CDR1 and CDR2 from the germline V gene are SEHNR and FQNEAQ (reference sequence). The CDR3 DNA is TGTGCCAGCAGCGAGGGCTACGAGCAGTACGTC. Translating it yields CASSEGYEQYV.

The chain has TRBV9 and TRBJ1-3, with TRBD1 identical over 8 bases. CDR1 is SGDLS and CDR2 is YYNGEE in the germline V gene. This CDR3 spans 16 amino acids. The ends lost 2 bases at V and 0 bases at J; junction bases unmatched: 4. The CDR3 DNA follows: TGTGCCAGCAGCGTCGTTACAGGGGGCTCTGGAAACACCATATATTTT. Encoded protein: CASSVVTGGSGNTIYF.

V usage is TRBV19 and J usage is TRBJ2-6; TRBD2 aligns across 10 bases. CDR1 LNHDA and CDR2 SQIVND come from the germline V gene (reference sequence). V lost 7 bases and J lost 0; bases outside the gene matches: 9. The length of the CDR3 is 18 residues. The CDR3 DNA sequence: TGTGCCAGTAACCCTGAGCGGGGGGGGAACTCTGGGGCCAACGTCCTGACTTTC. This encodes CASNPERGGNSGANVLTF.

The rearrangement links TRBV3-1 (or the pseudogene TRBV3-2) to TRBJ1-1; tentative D call: TRBD1 (5 bases). CDR1 and CDR2 from the germline V gene are LGHDT and YNNKEL (reference sequence). V lost 6 bases and J 8 bases, leaving 19 bases between the germline ends. CDR3 length: 14 amino acids. As DNA, the CDR3 is TGTGCCAGCAGAACCCACGGGAGGGAGGGGGAAGCTTTCTTT. Residues: CASRTHGREGEAFF.

V usage is TRBV10-3 and J usage is TRBJ2-7, with D perhaps matching TRBD1 (5 bases). From germline, CDR1 is ENHRY and CDR2 SYGVKD. Between the trimmed V and J ends, which lost 10 bases and 3 bases, there was a span of 16 bases. The CDR3 spans 13 residues. CDR3 sequence (DNA): TGTGCCACCGCCGACAGCTACCACTACGAGCAGTACGTC. This sequence encodes CATADSYHYEQYV.

The V and J genes are TRBV2 and TRBJ1-5; D remains ambiguous. The CDR3 has 13 amino acids. Germline loops: CDR1 SNHLY, CDR2 FYNNEI. Trimming left V 4 bases short and J 4 bases short, with 8 bases between. The CDR3 here is CASSVGVNQPQHF. The CDR3 DNA sequence: TGTGCCAGCAGTGTCGGGGTGAATCAGCCCCAGCATTTT.

As for this clone: The same CDR3 arises from other DNA sequences in this sample as well. The chain joins TRBV4-3 to TRBJ2-2; TRBD2 matches at 10 bases. The V gene end was trimmed by 0 bases and the J gene end by 6 bases; junction bases not matched to a gene: 7. Per the germline V gene, CDR1 is LGHNA and CDR2 is YSLEER. This CDR3 comprises 17 residues. The CDR3 region has the DNA TGCGCCAGCAGCCAAGATAGGAGCGGGAGGGCCGCCGGGGAGCTGTTTTTT. Protein: CASSQDRSGRAAGELFF.

Regarding this clone: At one boundary the junction diverges from the germline segment, which might be a read error. The V gene is TRBV2, the J gene TRBJ2-4; TRBD1 might be the D (7 bases). The CDR3 runs 17 residues. Germline CDR1 and CDR2: SNHLY and FYNNEI. CDR3 in DNA: TGTGCCAGCAGAGAAGTGGGGGAGGCAGGGGGTTTTAACATTCAGTACTTC. It codes for CASREVGEAGGFNIQYF.

This sequence joins TRBV5-1 and TRBJ2-1; the match to TRBD2 covers 12 bases. V lost 0 bases and J lost 8; bases outside the gene matches: 6. This CDR3 is built from 16 residues. Germline V gives CDR1 SGHRS, CDR2 YFSETQ. The CDR3, as DNA: TGCGCCAGCAGCTTGGTCCTAGCGGGGGGGCAACATGAGCAGTTCTTC. Translating gives CASSLVLAGGQHEQFF.

The chain uses TRBV3-1 (or the pseudogene TRBV3-2) and TRBJ2-3; D possibly corresponds to TRBD2 (5 bases). This CDR3 has 15 residues. CDR1 and CDR2 (germline): LGHDT, YNNKEL (reference sequence). Trimming pared 4 bases from V and 3 bases from J, leaving 14 bases between. The CDR3 DNA follows: TGTGCCAGCAGCCCAGAACCGGGAAGGACAGATACGCAGTATTTT. Protein sequence: CASSPEPGRTDTQYF.

This clone was seen a single time. One end of the junction is discordant with germline, which a read error may explain. V gene TRBV7-9 combines with J gene TRBJ1-6; possibly TRBD1 for D (5 bases). Germline lookup yields CDR1 SEHNR and CDR2 FQNEAQ (reference sequence). The CDR3 totals 13 residues. The DNA for the CDR3 is TGTGCCAGCTGCTTGACAGTAGACTCACCCCTCCACTTT. Protein product: CASCLTVDSPLHF.

About this clone: Compared with germline, one end of the junction differs, possibly owing to a read error. The gene calls are TRBV6-5 and TRBJ1-1; weak D call: TRBD1 (6 bases). CDR1 is MNHEY, CDR2 SVGAGI, per germline. The CDR3 totals 12 residues. CDR3 in DNA: TGTGCCAGCAGAGACAGGTACCCCAGGCTTACGTTT. Encoded protein: CASRDRYPRLTF.

The V gene is TRBV3-1 (or the pseudogene TRBV3-2), the J gene TRBJ1-2; D is perhaps TRBD1 (5 bases). The CDR3 is 15 residues long. V was pared by 4 bases and J by 8 bases, with 20 bases between. Germline lookup yields CDR1 LGHDT and CDR2 YNNKEL (reference sequence). The CDR3 protein is CASSPQSDVTGGYTF. The CDR3 bases are TGTGCCAGCAGCCCACAATCGGACGTTACAGGCGGCTACACCTTC.

This clone is a singleton in its sample. The chain links TRBV27 to TRBJ2-3, with TRBD2 matching 13 bases. From germline, CDR1 is MNHEY and CDR2 SMNVEV (reference sequence). Unmatched junction bases numbered 7, after V lost 6 bases and J lost 4 bases. This CDR3 comprises 16 residues. CDR3 DNA: TGTGCCAGCAGGTTACTAGCGGGGGGGAGCGCAGATACGCAGTATTTT. Its translation is CASRLLAGGSADTQYF.

This clone showed up just once. The chain has TRBV9 and TRBJ2-3, with 8 bases aligning to TRBD2. CDR1 is SGDLS and CDR2 is YYNGEE in the germline V gene. The CDR3 extends over 14 amino acids. The ends lost 4 bases at V and 2 bases at J; junction bases unmatched: 3. The DNA of the CDR3 is TGTGCCAGCAGCCCCGGACTAGCCACAGATACGCAGTATTTT. Translated: CASSPGLATDTQYF.

The V gene is TRBV18, the J gene TRBJ2-7; perhaps TRBD1 as D (6 bases). The CDR3 length is 13 residues. CDR1 KGHSH and CDR2 LQKENI come from the germline V gene. The V and J ends lost 5 bases and 6 bases respectively, with 14 bases between them. The CDR3 spells CASSSGHGGEQYV. The CDR3 DNA reads as TGTGCCAGCTCATCGGGACACGGAGGCGAGCAGTACGTC.

This rearrangement joins TRBV9 to TRBJ2-2, with 10 bases aligning to TRBD2. Per the germline V gene, CDR1 is SGDLS and CDR2 is YYNGEE. The CDR3 loop spans 17 amino acids. J was trimmed by 6 bases and V by 0 bases; bases with no gene match: 8. In DNA form, the CDR3 reads TGTGCCAGCAGCGTAGGCCCTAGCGGGAGAGGTGCCGGGGAGCTGTTTTTT. Protein product: CASSVGPSGRGAGELFF.

This clone was seen more than once but under ten times. The V call is TRBV19, the J call TRBJ1-1; TRBD1 matches 7 bases. Trimming took 7 bases from V and 0 from J; bases not matched to a gene: 17. The CDR3 runs 18 residues. Germline V gives CDR1 LNHDA, CDR2 SQIVND (reference sequence). CDR3 DNA sequence: TGTGCCAGTAAAACCGCCTACAGGGGAAATATGATGAACACTGAAGCTTTCTTT. It encodes CASKTAYRGNMMNTEAFF.